Below, one TCR beta chain is given with its context. At one boundary the junction diverges from the germline segment, which might be a read error. These data originate in a study of tumor-infiltrating lymphocytes in primary liver carcinoma. With 500 ng total RNA as template and a constant-region primer, TCR beta cDNA was made. Three nested multiplex PCR rounds, a slightly modified ARM-PCR, produced the libraries for TCR beta. In the first two PCR rounds, TRBV1-TRBV30 forward primers were paired with a C-beta reverse primer, and each round lasted around 10 cycles. One entry per CDR3 protein, called by TCRdb with MiXCR from the multiplex PCR reads. This sample has about 320,000 distinct CDR3 sequences, with over 55% found just once. CDR1 and CDR2 (germline): SGHAT, FQNNGV. The CDR3 runs to 16 residues. Germline DNA was extracted too, while blood RNA derived from unsorted whole blood.

V and J are TRBV11-2 and TRBJ1-6; a possible D gene is TRBD1 (6 bases). This clonotype was sampled from a man in his forties with primary liver carcinoma and hepatitis B virus infection. Sequenced: peripheral blood. CDR3 amino acids: CASSLRAQGLNSSLHF. The CDR3 coding sequence is TGTGCCAGCAGCCTAAGGGCACAGGGTTTAAATTCATCCCTCCACTTT.